Below, 23 T cell receptor beta chains from the same sample are listed, as sequenced in a study of blood T cell repertoires in COVID-19. The assay was immunoSEQ multiplex PCR, and TCRdb's table has in-frame clones only and misses some. Among some 70,000 clones listed, just over 85% were seen once. The sample consisted of peripheral blood. All receptors come from a man aged 25 to 40 with acute or convalescent COVID-19.

Notes on this clone: Compared with germline, one end of the junction differs, possibly owing to a read error. J is TRBJ2-4 and V is TRBV2; 8 bases map to TRBD2. The CDR3 consists of 12 residues. Germline CDR1 and CDR2: SNHLY and FYNNEI. CDR3 bases: TGTGCCAGCAGTGAAGGGACTAGCCTCTCGAACTTC. Residues: CASSEGTSLSNF.

The J gene is TRBJ1-5, the V gene TRBV5-1; maybe TRBD1 (5 bases). Trimming removed 4 bases at V and 5 bases at J, with 16 bases between. Per germline, CDR1 SGHRS and CDR2 YFSETQ. The length of the CDR3 is 15 residues. The CDR3 DNA reads TGCGCCAGCAGCCCTGGGGGATGGAGGGATCAGCCCCAGCATTTT. It specifies CASSPGGWRDQPQHF.

V gene TRBV9 combines with J gene TRBJ1-2; 7 bases align to TRBD1. CDR3 length equals 15 residues. The trim removed 2 bases at V and 8 bases at J, leaving 12 bases unmatched. CDR1 is SGDLS and CDR2 is YYNGEE in the germline V gene. For the CDR3, the DNA is TGTGCCAGCAGCGTCCGGGACAGCGGTATGTGGGGCTACACCTTC. Protein: CASSVRDSGMWGYTF.

The V and J genes are TRBV24-1 and TRBJ2-7; the match to TRBD1 covers 7 bases. V shed 4 bases and J 6 bases; nucleotides not matched to a gene: 2. Germline CDR1 is KGHDR and CDR2 is SFDVKD. CDR3 length: 12 residues. This CDR3 is CATSDYRGEQYF. The CDR3 nucleotides are TGTGCCACCAGTGACTACAGGGGCGAGCAGTACTTC.

The genes are TRBV20-1 and TRBJ2-7; D remains ambiguous. V lost 5 bases and J 6 bases, leaving 11 bases between the germline ends. Germline loops: CDR1 DFQATT, CDR2 SNEGSKA (reference sequence). CDR3 length: 11 amino acids. The CDR3 DNA reads TGCAGTGCTGGCCCAGGCCTCGAGCAGTACTTC. Encoded protein: CSAGPGLEQYF.

The DNA for the CDR3 is TGCGCCAGCAGCTTGTTAGGCAGGGAAAATTCACCCCTCCACTTT. Encoded protein: CASSLLGRENSPLHF. The chain is built from TRBV5-1 and TRBJ1-6, with D perhaps matching TRBD1 (5 bases). The CDR3 is 15 amino acids. CDR1 is SGHRS and CDR2 is YFSETQ in the germline V gene. V lost 1 base to trimming and J lost 7 bases, with 12 bases between them. The full variable domain, completed using reference TRBV5-1 and TRBJ1-6, is KAGVTQTPRYLIKTRGQQVTLSCSPISGHRSVSWYQQTPGQGLQFLFEYFSETQRNKGNFPGRFSGRQFSNSRSEMNVSTLELGDSALYLCASSLLGRENSPLHFGNGTRLTVT.

The chain couples TRBV29-1 to TRBJ2-2; D may be TRBD2 (5 bases). This CDR3 is built from 12 residues. The germline V gene encodes CDR1 SQVTM and CDR2 ANQGSEA. Trimming pared 6 bases from V and 7 bases from J, leaving 12 bases between. In DNA form, the CDR3 reads TGCAGCGTCGGCCCGAGGGACGGGGAGCTGTTTTTT. The encoded protein is CSVGPRDGELFF.

The chain couples TRBV6-4 to TRBJ1-2; D not resolved. V lost 2 bases to trimming and J lost 5 bases, with 9 bases between them. This CDR3 is 13 amino acids long. Germline-derived CDR1 and CDR2 are MRHNA and SNTAGT. In DNA form, the CDR3 reads TGTGCCAGCAGTGACGGTGCTCGGTATGGCTACACCTTC. Amino acid sequence: CASSDGARYGYTF.

The CDR3 is CATSPQGAYGNTIYF. CDR3 bases: TGTGCCACCAGTCCACAGGGGGCATATGGAAACACCATATATTTT. The chain recombines TRBV15 with TRBJ1-3; 9 nucleotides line up with TRBD1. CDR1 and CDR2 (germline): LNHNV, YYDKDF (reference sequence). V shed 6 bases and J 3 bases; nucleotides not matched to a gene: 6. The CDR3 spans 15 residues.

The chain combines TRBV30 with TRBJ1-5; D gene ambiguous. Germline CDR1 and CDR2: GTSNPN and SVGIG (reference sequence). The CDR3 has 13 amino acids. Trimming pared 5 bases from V and 7 bases from J, leaving 15 bases between. The CDR3 nucleotides are TGTGCCTGGGAGGACGGTGCGGGGCAGCCCCAGCATTTT. Translating gives CAWEDGAGQPQHF.

The chain combines TRBV29-1 with TRBJ2-1; 8 bases fit TRBD2. From germline, CDR1 is SQVTM and CDR2 ANQGSEA. The CDR3 runs to 15 residues. V lost 3 bases to trimming and J lost 2 bases; unmatched junction nucleotides: 6. CDR3 DNA sequence: TGCAGCGTTGACCGGGGACTAGGACCCTACAATGAGCAGTTCTTC. Amino acid sequence: CSVDRGLGPYNEQFF.

This clone was seen only once. The chain recombines TRBV7-6 with TRBJ2-7; TRBD2 matches at 11 bases. With 4 bases clipped from V and 7 bases from J, the junction kept 12 bases outside the gene matches. CDR3 length: 16 amino acids. Germline CDR1 SGHVS, CDR2 FNYEAQ. The CDR3 bases are TGTGCCAGCAGCTCTGGGACTAGCGGAGCTGGGGGGGAGCAGTACTTC. Amino acids: CASSSGTSGAGGEQYF.

The V gene is TRBV4-1, the J gene TRBJ1-5, with 7 positions matching TRBD1. Germline V CDR1 and CDR2: MGHRA, YSYEKL. Trimming took 5 bases from V and 0 from J; bases not matched to a gene: 13. CDR3 length equals 18 residues. CDR3 nucleotide sequence: TGCGCCAGCAGCGGAGGGGGCTCAATGGGTTATAGCAATCAGCCCCAGCATTTT. Translating it yields CASSGGGSMGYSNQPQHF.

The genes are TRBV10-1 and TRBJ2-3, with D perhaps matching TRBD2 (5 bases). The germline V and J ends were trimmed by 4 bases and 3 bases, with 8 bases remaining between them. Germline V gives CDR1 WNHNN, CDR2 SYGVQD (reference sequence). The CDR3 runs to 13 residues. The CDR3 DNA reads TGCGCCAGCAGTGTACGGGGAACAGATACGCAGTATTTT. It specifies CASSVRGTDTQYF.

The chain is built from TRBV6-5 and TRBJ1-4, with a weak D call TRBD1 (5 bases). This CDR3 region has 13 residues. In germline, CDR1 is MNHEY, CDR2 SVGAGI. V lost 7 bases and J lost 8, with 14 bases in between. CDR3 nucleotide sequence: TGTGCCAGCACAGGGTCGCTGGGGGAAAAACTGTTTTTT. This sequence encodes CASTGSLGEKLFF.

The chain recombines TRBV7-2 with TRBJ1-2; maybe TRBD1 (5 bases). The germline gives CDR1 SGHTA, CDR2 FQGNSA. The CDR3 spans 14 residues. With 6 bases removed from V and 0 bases from J, the gap between germline ends came to 11 bases. This CDR3 reads CASSPGGSNYGYTF. The CDR3, as DNA: TGTGCCAGCAGTCCGGGGGGATCTAACTATGGCTACACCTTC.

This sequence joins TRBV10-1 and TRBJ2-1; 7 positions match TRBD2. In germline, CDR1 is WNHNN, CDR2 SYGVQD (reference sequence). The CDR3 runs to 16 residues. V shed 11 bases and J 3 bases; nucleotides not matched to a gene: 16. Here the CDR3 reads CAPTGGGPRRYNEQFF. Here the CDR3 DNA reads TGCGCCCCGACCGGGGGAGGGCCCAGGCGCTACAATGAGCAGTTCTTC.

The chain carries TRBV5-1 and TRBJ2-6; maybe TRBD2 (6 bases). The CDR3 loop spans 17 amino acids. CDR1 and CDR2 from the germline V gene are SGHRS and YFSETQ. The ends were cut back, 2 bases at V and 0 bases at J, with 12 bases in the middle. CDR3 protein: CASSFVSTSSGANVLTF. The CDR3, as DNA: TGCGCCAGCAGCTTTGTGTCGACTAGCTCTGGGGCCAACGTCCTGACTTTC.

The rearrangement uses TRBV7-8 and TRBJ2-2, with D perhaps matching TRBD1 (8 bases). This CDR3 has 16 amino acids. Germline CDR1 reads SGHVS; CDR2 reads FQNEAQ. Trimming removed 2 bases from V and 4 bases from J, with 14 bases in between. This chain's CDR3 is CASSLPTGEGTGELFF. The CDR3 region has the DNA TGTGCCAGCAGCTTACCGACAGGGGAGGGCACCGGGGAGCTGTTTTTT. The full variable domain, its missing parts supplied by reference TRBV7-8 and TRBJ2-2, is GAGVSQSPRYKVAKRGQDVALRCDPISGHVSLFWYQQALGQGPEFLTYFQNEAQLDKSGLPSDRFFAERPEGSVSTLKIQRTQQEDSAVYLCASSLPTGEGTGELFFGEGSRLTVL.

The genes are TRBV19 and TRBJ2-5; 13 nucleotides agree with TRBD2. The CDR3 contains 14 residues. V lost 6 bases, J lost 9 bases, and 7 bases stayed unmatched. From germline, CDR1 is LNHDA and CDR2 SQIVND (reference sequence). CDR3 coding DNA: TGTGCCAGTAGCCAGACTAGCGGGGGGATGGCCCAGTACTTC. Translation gives CASSQTSGGMAQYF.

This chain links TRBV5-4 with TRBJ1-2, with D perhaps TRBD1 (5 bases). This CDR3 is 12 amino acids long. The V end lost 0 bases, the J end lost 8 bases, and 8 bases lay between the germline ends. CDR1 and CDR2 (germline): SGHNT, YYREEE (reference sequence). The CDR3 here is CASSLDRRGYTF. The CDR3 coding sequence is TGTGCCAGCAGCTTGGACAGGAGAGGCTACACCTTC.

V is TRBV6-4 and J is TRBJ2-3; D is ambiguous. V gave up 2 bases and J gave up 6 bases, with 9 bases separating them. The CDR3 covers 13 residues. The germline gives CDR1 MRHNA, CDR2 SNTAGT. Written as DNA, the CDR3 is TGTGCCAGCAGTGACGGCCCTTCGGATACGCAGTATTTT. Protein sequence: CASSDGPSDTQYF.

This rearrangement joins TRBV10-2 to TRBJ1-4; no firm D call. The CDR3 is 13 residues long. V was shortened by 7 bases and J by 4 bases, with 10 bases between the two germline ends. CDR1 is WSHSY and CDR2 is SAAADI in the germline V gene. The CDR3 region is CASMGANNEKLFF. The CDR3 region has the DNA TGCGCCAGCATGGGAGCGAATAATGAAAAACTGTTTTTT.